Listed below are T cell receptor beta chains from one sample, sequenced in a study of shared clonotypes between healthy human individuals. The protocol was immunoSEQ multiplex PCR, while the TCRdb copy is restricted to in-frame clones and leaves out a portion. The sample holds 600,000 to 800,000 clones, 55% to 75% seen once. What was sequenced was memory CD4+ T cells sorted from blood. These receptors all come from a woman aged 25 to 39 in good health. Both conserved end residues are part of each CDR3. The D gene is left open where the match is weak. The size field is filled for only some rows; it gives once, few, many or a size class.

CDR3nt	CDR3aa	d_gene	abundance	v_gene	j_gene	len
TGTGCCAGTAGTATTCAACCAGGGATGAACACTGAAGCTTTCTTT	CASSIQPGMNTEAFF	.	.	TRBV19	TRBJ1-1	15
TGTGCCAGCAGTCTGGGTCCTAGCGGGAACACGCAGTATTTT	CASSLGPSGNTQYF	TRBD2	few	TRBV7-2	TRBJ2-3	14
TGTGCCAGCAGCCCTTGGGGAGCGGAGGAGCAGTACTTC	CASSPWGAEEQYF	.	once	TRBV21-1	TRBJ2-7	13
TGTGCCAGCAGTTACTACAGGGGAAAGACAGATACGCAGTATTTT	CASSYYRGKTDTQYF	TRBD1	few	TRBV6-5	TRBJ2-3	15
TGTGCCAGCAGTTTAGTTTCGGGGCAGCCCCAGCATTTT	CASSLVSGQPQHF	.	.	TRBV28	TRBJ1-5	13
TGTGCCATCAAGACCGGGACTAGGGACTACGAGCAGTACTTC	CAIKTGTRDYEQYF	TRBD2	.	TRBV10-3	TRBJ2-7	14
TGTGCCAGCAGCTTAATGCAGGGAGCTAACTATGGCTACACCTTC	CASSLMQGANYGYTF	.	.	TRBV28	TRBJ1-2	15
TGTGCCAGCAGCCAACAGGGGGCCGGTGGCTACACCTTC	CASSQQGAGGYTF	TRBD1	.	TRBV6-5	TRBJ1-2	13
TGTGCCTGGAGTGTTTTGACGGGTAATTCACCCCTCCACTTT	CAWSVLTGNSPLHF	.	once	TRBV30	TRBJ1-6	14
TGTGCCAGCAGTTTATCTAGCGGGGCCTCCTACGAGCAGTACTTC	CASSLSSGASYEQYF	TRBD2	.	TRBV28	TRBJ2-7	15
TGTGCCAGCAGGGTGGAGTATACGCAGTATTTT	CASRVEYTQYF	.	once	TRBV7-2	TRBJ2-3	11
TGTGCCAGCAGTGTATGGGGACCTGAGCAGTTCTTC	CASSVWGPEQFF	.	few	TRBV2	TRBJ2-1	12
TGTGCCAGCAGCTTAGGGGCTGGAAACACCATATATTTT	CASSLGAGNTIYF	.	.	TRBV7-9	TRBJ1-3	13
TGTGCCAGCAGCTTGGACAGGGAAAAGCCCAATCAGCCCCAGCATTTT	CASSLDREKPNQPQHF	.	.	TRBV5-6	TRBJ1-5	16
TGTGCCAGCAGCCGGTATATGGGACTAGCCTACAATGAGCAGTTCTTC	CASSRYMGLAYNEQFF	TRBD2	.	TRBV11-2	TRBJ2-1	16
TGCGCCAGCAGCCCGGGGACAGAGGACGGTACGCAGTATTTT	CASSPGTEDGTQYF	TRBD1	.	TRBV5-1	TRBJ2-3	14
TGTGCCAGCACATCTAGCGATTTCACAGATACGCAGTATTTT	CASTSSDFTDTQYF	.	.	TRBV6-1	TRBJ2-3	14
TGTGCCAGCCCCCGGCGGGAGGGCCTCATCGGGGAGCTGTTTTTT	CASPRREGLIGELFF	TRBD2	.	TRBV7-9	TRBJ2-2	15
TGCGCCAGCAGCTCGGGCGGAGGGAGGGAGACCCAGTACTTC	CASSSGGGRETQYF	.	.	TRBV5-1	TRBJ2-5	14
TGTGCCAGCAGTTCGCGGGGGGGAACCTACGAGCAGTACTTC	CASSSRGGTYEQYF	TRBD2	.	TRBV28	TRBJ2-7	14
TGTGCCAGCCTTCGGACAAGTTCCCACGAGCAGTACTTC	CASLRTSSHEQYF	.	.	TRBV28	TRBJ2-7	13
TGTGCCAGTATTGGGACTAGCGGGACCGGGGAGCTGTTTTTT	CASIGTSGTGELFF	TRBD2	.	TRBV19	TRBJ2-2	14
TGTGCCAGCAGCCGTACTAGCGGGACTTACAATGAGCAGTTCTTC	CASSRTSGTYNEQFF	TRBD2	.	TRBV4-2	TRBJ2-1	15
TGTGCCAGCAGCTTAGTTCTCTTCCGGGAGACCCAGTACTTC	CASSLVLFRETQYF	.	.	TRBV7-2	TRBJ2-5	14
TGTGCCTGGAGTGACCGCCCCGGGACAGGGGACACAGATACGCAGTATTTT	CAWSDRPGTGDTDTQYF	TRBD1	.	TRBV30	TRBJ2-3	17